The T cell receptor beta chain described here comes from a study of cytomegalovirus exposure and HLA in healthy donors. Broader study findings: Researchers catalogued about 150 TCR beta chains as cytomegalovirus-associated.

About this clone: Its antigen is as yet unknown.

TCRdb's copy holds only in-frame clones and misses some; the assay was immunoSEQ multiplex PCR. The sample lists some 110,000 clones, about 87% occurring once. This clonotype was obtained from a man aged 18 to 35 in good health and CMV-seronegative. The sample consisted of PBMCs.

The CDR3 coding sequence is TGCGCCAGCAGCACCGTAGGACAGGGACACTATGGCTACACCTTC. It specifies CASSTVGQGHYGYTF. V usage is TRBV5-1 and J usage is TRBJ1-2; TRBD1 matches at 8 bases. J was trimmed by 3 bases and V by 4 bases; bases with no gene match: 8. The CDR3 length is 15 residues. CDR1 SGHRS and CDR2 YFSETQ come from the germline V gene.